The 14 T cell receptor beta chains in this list originate from one sample, sequenced in a study of control samples from healthy donors and cancer patients. Sequenced by immunoSEQ multiplex PCR; TCRdb stores in-frame clones only, minus some. Here the sample spans tens of thousands of clones, approximately 90% being singletons. The sample comprised PBMCs. These receptors came from a man aged 25 to 40 with colorectal cancer.

This chain links TRBV6-5 with TRBJ2-1; D possibly matches TRBD1 or TRBD2 (5 bases each). The CDR3 consists of 15 residues. The V gene lost 0 bases and the J gene lost 4 bases, with 10 bases spanning the gap. From germline, CDR1 is MNHEY and CDR2 SVGAGI. This CDR3 reads CASSYSGTRYNEQFF. DNA for the CDR3: TGTGCCAGCAGTTACTCCGGGACGCGATACAATGAGCAGTTCTTC.

The chain uses TRBV29-1 and TRBJ1-2; 8 bases agree with TRBD1. This CDR3 comprises 14 residues. V lost 3 bases and J lost 3; bases outside the gene matches: 6. Germline-derived CDR1 and CDR2 are SQVTM and ANQGSEA. The chain's CDR3 is CSVDAPGGDYGYTF. The CDR3 nucleotides read TGCAGCGTTGATGCCCCAGGGGGCGACTATGGCTACACCTTC.

The chain couples TRBV3-1 (or the pseudogene TRBV3-2) to TRBJ1-5, with D tentatively TRBD1 (6 bases). The CDR3 has 15 residues. V gave up 0 bases and J gave up 5 bases, with 11 bases separating them. Germline loops: CDR1 LGHDT, CDR2 YNNKEL (reference sequence). The DNA for the CDR3 is TGTGCCAGCAGCCAAGAATACAGGGCGGATCAGCCCCAGCATTTT. Amino acid sequence: CASSQEYRADQPQHF.

The rearrangement links TRBV5-4 to TRBJ2-3; D call uncertain. The CDR3 contains 12 residues. Germline CDR1 reads SGHNT; CDR2 reads YYREEE (reference sequence). The ends were cut back, 0 bases at V and 6 bases at J, with 5 bases in the middle. CDR3 in DNA: TGTGCCAGCAGCTTGGGAGTCGATACGCAGTATTTT. Protein: CASSLGVDTQYF.

In its sample, this clone was seen once. For the CDR3, the DNA is TGTGCCAGCAGCCCCACCGGGGGGCGCTCCTACGAGCAGTACTTC. Translating gives CASSPTGGRSYEQYF. The V call is TRBV4-2, the J call TRBJ2-7; tentatively, D is TRBD2 (7 bases). V was cut by 4 bases and J by 0 bases, with 13 bases left in between. The CDR3 covers 15 residues. CDR1 and CDR2 from the germline V gene are LGHNA and YNFKEQ.

This chain uses TRBV5-4 with TRBJ1-1; 10 nucleotides align to TRBD1. Germline V gene lookup returns CDR1 SGHNT and CDR2 YYREEE (reference sequence). This CDR3 has 15 residues. The V segment lost 3 bases and the J segment 6 bases; nucleotides outside the gene matches: 8. In DNA form, the CDR3 reads TGTGCCAGCAGCTGGCAGACAGGGGGCGTCCCTGAAGCTTTCTTT. It translates to CASSWQTGGVPEAFF.

V is TRBV18 and J is TRBJ2-1, with 8 nucleotides matching TRBD1. From germline, CDR1 is KGHSH and CDR2 LQKENI. The CDR3 contains 16 residues. Trimming removed 0 bases from V and 4 bases from J; junction bases left unmatched: 5. The chain's CDR3 is CASSPPARQGYNEQFF. CDR3 DNA sequence: TGTGCCAGCTCACCACCTGCTCGACAGGGGTACAATGAGCAGTTCTTC. The entire variable domain, with the rest obtained from reference TRBV18 and TRBJ2-1, is as follows: NAGVMQNPRHLVRRRGQEARLRCSPMKGHSHVYWYRQLPEEGLKFMVYLQKENIIDESGMPKERFSAEFPKEGPSILRIQQVVRGDSAAYFCASSPPARQGYNEQFFGPGTRLTVL.

This clone was detected only once. The J gene is TRBJ2-1, the V gene TRBV7-6; 8 bases line up with TRBD2. Germline V gene lookup returns CDR1 SGHVS and CDR2 FNYEAQ. Trimming took 5 bases from V and 6 from J; bases not matched to a gene: 9. CDR3 length equals 15 residues. The CDR3 region is CASSRRVAGSNEQFF. CDR3 DNA: TGTGCCAGCAGCCGGCGGGTAGCGGGATCCAATGAGCAGTTCTTC.

The CDR3 loop reads CASSQDFSQETQYF. The CDR3 nucleotides read TGTGCCAGCAGCCAGGATTTTTCACAAGAGACCCAGTACTTC. The chain combines TRBV4-2 with TRBJ2-5; D not resolved. The CDR3 is 14 amino acids. Germline V CDR1 and CDR2: LGHNA, YNFKEQ. V lost 3 bases and J lost 2, with 10 bases in between.

This rearrangement joins TRBV10-3 to TRBJ2-3; a weak D match, TRBD1 (6 bases). CDR1 is ENHRY and CDR2 is SYGVKD in the germline V gene. V was pared by 3 bases and J by 1 base, with 8 bases between. CDR3 length equals 14 residues. CDR3 in DNA: TGTGCCATCAGTGACAGGGGTGGCACAGATACGCAGTATTTT. Translating it yields CAISDRGGTDTQYF.

The chain is built from TRBV5-1 and TRBJ2-5; D is uncertain. The CDR3 is made up of 12 amino acids. The germline gives CDR1 SGHRS, CDR2 YFSETQ. Trimming shortened V by 1 base and J by 2 bases, and 3 bases separated the two germline ends. CDR3 sequence reads: CASSLSQETQYF. CDR3 in DNA: TGCGCCAGCAGCTTGTCGCAAGAGACCCAGTACTTC.

The rearrangement uses TRBV10-3 and TRBJ1-6, with a tentative D call TRBD1 (6 bases). The germline V gene has CDR1 ENHRY and CDR2 SYGVKD. There are 17 residues in the CDR3. Trimming removed 0 bases from V and 0 bases from J, with 9 bases in between. CDR3 protein: CAISESRGSSYNSPLHF. In DNA form, the CDR3 reads TGTGCCATCAGTGAGTCGAGGGGGAGCTCCTATAATTCACCCCTCCACTTT.

V and J are TRBV5-1 and TRBJ1-4; D is undetermined. CDR1 is SGHRS and CDR2 is YFSETQ in the germline V gene. There are 13 residues in the CDR3. V lost 0 bases and J 8 bases, leaving 8 bases between the germline ends. The CDR3 nucleotides read TGCGCCAGCAGCTTGGCCGGGAACGAAAAACTGTTTTTT. Amino acid sequence: CASSLAGNEKLFF.

This clone was counted between two and nine times. The chain is built from TRBV12-3 or TRBV12-4 and TRBJ2-7; TRBD1 matches 8 bases. This CDR3 has 13 residues. Unmatched junction bases numbered 10, after V lost 6 bases and J lost 9 bases. CDR3 amino acids: CASSSLAGTGQYF. CDR3 sequence (DNA): TGTGCCAGCAGCTCCCTTGCTGGGACAGGGCAGTACTTC.